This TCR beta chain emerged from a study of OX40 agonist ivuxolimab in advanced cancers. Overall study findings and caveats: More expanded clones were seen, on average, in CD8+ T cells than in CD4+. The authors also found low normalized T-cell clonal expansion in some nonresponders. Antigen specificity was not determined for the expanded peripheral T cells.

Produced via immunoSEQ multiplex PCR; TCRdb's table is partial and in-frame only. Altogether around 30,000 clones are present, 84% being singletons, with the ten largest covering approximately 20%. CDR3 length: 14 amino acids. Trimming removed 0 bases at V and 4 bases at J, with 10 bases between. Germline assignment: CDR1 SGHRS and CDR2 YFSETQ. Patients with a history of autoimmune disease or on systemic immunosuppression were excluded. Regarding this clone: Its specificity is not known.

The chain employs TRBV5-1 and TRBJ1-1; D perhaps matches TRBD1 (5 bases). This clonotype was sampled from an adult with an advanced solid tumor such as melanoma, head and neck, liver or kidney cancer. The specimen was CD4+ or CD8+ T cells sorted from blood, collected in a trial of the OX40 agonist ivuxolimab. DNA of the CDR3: TGCGCCAGCAGCTTGGGAGGGGTCGGCACTGAAGCTTTCTTT. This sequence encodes CASSLGGVGTEAFF.